This TCR beta chain stems from a study of OX40 agonist ivuxolimab in advanced cancers. Study summary: Partial response was recorded in three patients: one hepatocellular carcinoma and two cutaneous melanoma cases. General observations from the study: The mean number of expanded clones was higher in CD8+ T cells than in CD4+. In the 0.1 to 3.0 mg/kg range, CD4+ and CD8+ blood T cells had expanded clonally by week 6.

The protocol was immunoSEQ multiplex PCR, while the TCRdb copy is restricted to in-frame clones and leaves out a portion. The sample has roughly 80,000 clones, 90% seen once. Germline V gene sequence: CDR1 MDHEN, CDR2 SYDVKM. The V end was cut by 7 bases, the J end by 0 bases, with 10 bases between. The CDR3 length is 14 residues. About this clone: As yet, its antigen is unknown.

The clonotype originates from an adult with an advanced solid tumor such as melanoma, head and neck, liver or kidney cancer. The sequenced sample was CD4+ or CD8+ T cells sorted from blood, obtained in a trial of the OX40 agonist ivuxolimab. V usage is TRBV28 and J usage is TRBJ1-3, with D tentatively TRBD1 (6 bases). CDR3 nucleotide sequence: TGTGCCAGCACCTTACAGGGCTCTGGAAACACCATATATTTT. It encodes CASTLQGSGNTIYF. The whole variable domain, filled in from reference TRBV28 and TRBJ1-3, reads DVKVTQSSRYLVKRTGEKVFLECVQDMDHENMFWYRQDPGLGLRLIYFSYDVKMKEKGDIPEGYSVSREKKERFSLILESASTNQTSMYLCASTLQGSGNTIYFGEGSWLTVV.